This TCR beta chain came from a study of T cell repertoires in ileal Crohn's disease. Study-wide context: Thiopurines (around 10) or anti-TNF agents (approximately 20) were given postoperatively to about half. Findings of the study overall: Active smokers at surgery had more clonal expansions than non-smokers.

Adults with ileal or ileocolonic Crohn's disease and an indication for resection were eligible. Produced via immunoSEQ multiplex PCR; TCRdb's table is partial and in-frame only. The sample consists of about 17,000 clones, over 80% of them appearing once. The CDR3 covers 15 residues. The J segment lost 4 bases and the V segment lost 5 bases, leaving 10 bases of the junction unmatched. The germline V gene has CDR1 SGHAT and CDR2 FQNNGV. This clone was detected once. As yet, its antigen is unknown. The sequencing input was ileal tissue. This clonotype originated in an adult with Crohn's disease. This chain connects TRBV11-2 to TRBJ1-1; TRBD1 matches at 7 bases. The CDR3 loop is CASSHEGQRSTEAFF. Here the CDR3 DNA reads TGTGCCAGCAGCCACGAGGGACAGAGGAGCACTGAAGCTTTCTTT.